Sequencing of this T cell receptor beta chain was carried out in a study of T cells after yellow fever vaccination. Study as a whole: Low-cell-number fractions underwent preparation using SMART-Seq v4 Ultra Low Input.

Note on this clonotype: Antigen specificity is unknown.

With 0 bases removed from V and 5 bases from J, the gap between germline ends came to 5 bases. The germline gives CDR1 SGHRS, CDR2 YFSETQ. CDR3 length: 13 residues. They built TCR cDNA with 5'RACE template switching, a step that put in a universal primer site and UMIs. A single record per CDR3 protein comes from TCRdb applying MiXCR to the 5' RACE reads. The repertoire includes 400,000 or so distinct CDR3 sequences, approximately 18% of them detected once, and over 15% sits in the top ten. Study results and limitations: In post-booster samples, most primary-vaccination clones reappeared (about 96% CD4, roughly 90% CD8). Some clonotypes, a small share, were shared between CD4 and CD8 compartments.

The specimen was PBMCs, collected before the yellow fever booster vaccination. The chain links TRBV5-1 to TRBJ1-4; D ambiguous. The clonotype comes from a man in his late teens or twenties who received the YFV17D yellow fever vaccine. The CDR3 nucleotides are TGCGCCAGCAGCTTGGACTACAATGAAAAACTGTTTTTT. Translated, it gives CASSLDYNEKLFF.